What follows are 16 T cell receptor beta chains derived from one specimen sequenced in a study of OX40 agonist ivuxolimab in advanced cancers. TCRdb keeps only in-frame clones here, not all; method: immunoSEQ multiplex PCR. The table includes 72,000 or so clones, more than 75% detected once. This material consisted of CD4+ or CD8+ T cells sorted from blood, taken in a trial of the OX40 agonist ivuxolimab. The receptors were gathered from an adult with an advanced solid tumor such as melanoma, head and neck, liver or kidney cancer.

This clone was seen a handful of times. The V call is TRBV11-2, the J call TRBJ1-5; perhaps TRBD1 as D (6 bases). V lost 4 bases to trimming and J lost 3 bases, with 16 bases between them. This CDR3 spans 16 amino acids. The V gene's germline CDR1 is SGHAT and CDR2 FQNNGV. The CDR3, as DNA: TGTGCCAGCAGCTCTAACCAGGGGCCCCCCAATCAGCCCCAGCATTTT. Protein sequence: CASSSNQGPPNQPQHF.

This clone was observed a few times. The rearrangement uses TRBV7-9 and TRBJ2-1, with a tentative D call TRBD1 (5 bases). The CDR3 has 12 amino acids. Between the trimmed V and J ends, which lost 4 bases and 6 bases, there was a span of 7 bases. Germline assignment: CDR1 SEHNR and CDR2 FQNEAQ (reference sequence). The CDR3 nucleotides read TGTGCCAGCAGCTGGGGCCCCAATGAGCAGTTCTTC. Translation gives CASSWGPNEQFF. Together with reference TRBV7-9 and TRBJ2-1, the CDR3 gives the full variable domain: DTGVSQNPRHKITKRGQNVTFRCDPISEHNRLYWYRQTLGQGPEFLTYFQNEAQLEKSRLLSDRFSAERPKGSFSTLEIQRTEQGDSAMYLCASSWGPNEQFFGPGTRLTVL.

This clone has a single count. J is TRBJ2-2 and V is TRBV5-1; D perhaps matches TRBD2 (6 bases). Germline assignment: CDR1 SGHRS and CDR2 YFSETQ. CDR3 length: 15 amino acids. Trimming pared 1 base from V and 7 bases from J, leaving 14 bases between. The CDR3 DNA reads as TGCGCCAGCAGCTTGAACCCCGGGGGTAACGGGGAGCTGTTTTTT. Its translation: CASSLNPGGNGELFF.

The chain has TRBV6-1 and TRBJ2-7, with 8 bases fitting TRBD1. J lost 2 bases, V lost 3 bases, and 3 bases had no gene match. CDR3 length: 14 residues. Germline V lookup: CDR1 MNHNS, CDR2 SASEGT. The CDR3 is CASSEQGAPYEQYF. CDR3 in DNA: TGTGCCAGCAGTGAGCAGGGGGCTCCCTACGAGCAGTACTTC.

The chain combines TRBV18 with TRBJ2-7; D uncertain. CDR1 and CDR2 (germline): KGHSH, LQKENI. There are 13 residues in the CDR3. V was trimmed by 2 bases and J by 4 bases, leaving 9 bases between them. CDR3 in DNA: TGTGCCAGCTCACCAGGCGACGGTTACGAGCAGTACTTC. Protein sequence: CASSPGDGYEQYF.

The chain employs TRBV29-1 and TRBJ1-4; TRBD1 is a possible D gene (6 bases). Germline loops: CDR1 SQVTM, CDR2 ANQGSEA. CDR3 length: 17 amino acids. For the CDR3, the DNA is TGCACAAAAACAGGGAATACCTTCGCGGTGACTAATGAAAAACTGTTTTTT. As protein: CTKTGNTFAVTNEKLFF.

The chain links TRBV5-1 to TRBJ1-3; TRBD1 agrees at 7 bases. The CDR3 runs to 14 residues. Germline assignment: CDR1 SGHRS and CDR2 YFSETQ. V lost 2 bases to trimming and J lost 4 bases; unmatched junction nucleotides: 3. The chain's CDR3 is CASSLDRAGNTIYF. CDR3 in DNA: TGCGCCAGCAGCTTAGACAGGGCAGGAAACACCATATATTTT.

The CDR3 DNA reads as TGTGCCAGCAGCTTAGCAAAAGGACGGACCTACGAGCAGTACTTC. This sequence encodes CASSLAKGRTYEQYF. The chain couples TRBV7-2 to TRBJ2-7; unclear D gene. The CDR3 consists of 15 residues. CDR1 and CDR2 from the germline V gene are SGHTA and FQGNSA. V dropped 0 bases and J dropped 2 bases, with 11 bases sitting between them.

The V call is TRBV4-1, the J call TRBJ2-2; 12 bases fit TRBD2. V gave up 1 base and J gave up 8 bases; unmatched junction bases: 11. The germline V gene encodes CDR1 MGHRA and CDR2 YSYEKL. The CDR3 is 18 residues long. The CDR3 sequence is CASSQGTVTSGRTGELFF. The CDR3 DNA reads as TGCGCCAGCAGCCAAGGCACCGTGACTAGCGGGAGAACAGGGGAGCTGTTTTTT.

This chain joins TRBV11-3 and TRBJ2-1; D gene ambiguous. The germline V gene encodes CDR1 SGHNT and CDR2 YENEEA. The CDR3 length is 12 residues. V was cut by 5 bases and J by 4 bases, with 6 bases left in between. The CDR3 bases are TGTGCCAGCAGCGCAGAATACAATGAGCAGTTCTTC. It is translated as CASSAEYNEQFF. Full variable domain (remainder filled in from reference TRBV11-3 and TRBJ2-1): EAGVVQSPRYKIIEKKQPVAFWCNPISGHNTLYWYLQNLGQGPELLIRYENEEAVDDSQLPKDRFSAERLKGVDSTLKIQPAELGDSAVYLCASSAEYNEQFFGPGTRLTVL.

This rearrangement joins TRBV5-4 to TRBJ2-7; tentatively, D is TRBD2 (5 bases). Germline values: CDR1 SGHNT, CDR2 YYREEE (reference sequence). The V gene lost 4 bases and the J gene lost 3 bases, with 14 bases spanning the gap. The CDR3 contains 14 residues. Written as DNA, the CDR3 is TGTGCCAGCAGCATCTCCGGGATTTACTACGAGCAGTACTTC. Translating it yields CASSISGIYYEQYF.

The CDR3 DNA reads as TGTGCCAGCAGCTTAGGATGGCCCGGTTTGTACAATGAGCAGTTCTTC. Protein product: CASSLGWPGLYNEQFF. The chain has TRBV7-2 and TRBJ2-1; no clear D. V was clipped by 1 base and J by 4 bases, with 14 bases between them. The CDR3 has 16 amino acids. Germline V gene data show CDR1 as SGHTA and CDR2 as FQGNSA. Full variable domain (remainder filled in from reference TRBV7-2 and TRBJ2-1): GAGVSQSPSNKVTEKGKDVELRCDPISGHTALYWYRQSLGQGLEFLIYFQGNSAPDKSGLPSDRFSAERTGGSVSTLTIQRTQQEDSAVYLCASSLGWPGLYNEQFFGPGTRLTVL.

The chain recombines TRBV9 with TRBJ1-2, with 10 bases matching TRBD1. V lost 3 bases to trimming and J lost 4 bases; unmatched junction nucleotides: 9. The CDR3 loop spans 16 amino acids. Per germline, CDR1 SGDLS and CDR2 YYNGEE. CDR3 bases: TGTGCCAGCAGCGACAACCGGGACAGGGGAGTCTATGGCTACACCTTC. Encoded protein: CASSDNRDRGVYGYTF.

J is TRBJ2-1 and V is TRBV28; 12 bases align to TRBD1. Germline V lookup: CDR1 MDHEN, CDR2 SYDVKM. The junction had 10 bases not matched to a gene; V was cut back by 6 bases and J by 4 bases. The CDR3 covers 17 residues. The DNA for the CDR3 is TGTGCCAGCAGGCTCGGGGACAGGGGGCGAGATTACAATGAGCAGTTCTTC. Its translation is CASRLGDRGRDYNEQFF.

Written as DNA, the CDR3 is TGTGCCAGCCGATTGGGCGGGACTCCTGAAAAACTGTTTTTT. Translation: CASRLGGTPEKLFF. V and J are TRBV28 and TRBJ1-4; perhaps TRBD1 as D (5 bases). The CDR3 has 14 amino acids. The V gene lost 8 bases and the J gene lost 7 bases, with 17 bases spanning the gap. Germline V lookup: CDR1 MDHEN, CDR2 SYDVKM.

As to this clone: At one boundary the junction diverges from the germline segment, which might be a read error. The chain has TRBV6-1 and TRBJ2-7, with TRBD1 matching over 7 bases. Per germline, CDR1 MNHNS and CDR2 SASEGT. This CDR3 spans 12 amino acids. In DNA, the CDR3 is TGTGCCAGCAGTGTTGGGATCAGGGGGTTCGACTTC. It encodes CASSVGIRGFDF.